The 23 T cell receptor beta chains presented below share a single source sample, sequenced in a study of T-cell memory formation after mild COVID-19. One entry per CDR3 protein, called by TCRdb with MiXCR from the 5' RACE reads. The table shows 75,000 to 95,000 distinct CDR3 sequences, with approximately 16% occurring only once. The sample was PBMCs or a T cell subset sorted from them (not recorded which). The receptors were gathered from a man younger than 35 who had mild COVID-19 (a few samples of this study predate the infection). Cell type and time point are not known.

Only a few counts were recorded for this clonotype. This chain joins TRBV14 and TRBJ2-6; no reliable D call. CDR3 length: 21 residues. CDR1 is SGHDN, CDR2 FVKESK, per germline. V lost 1 base, J lost 4 bases, and 26 bases lay in between. The CDR3 DNA reads as TGTGCCAGCAGCCAAGGGCGTGGGCGCCGTATGATTCCCGGGGGGGCCAACGTCCTGACTTTC. It is translated as CASSQGRGRRMIPGGANVLTF.

This clonotype was picked up a small number of times. The rearrangement uses TRBV20-1 and TRBJ1-1; no reliable D call. V was shortened by 7 bases and J by 1 base, with 10 bases between the two germline ends. CDR3 size: 12 residues. Per germline, CDR1 DFQATT and CDR2 SNEGSKA (reference sequence). The CDR3 sequence is CSGGEANTEAFF. CDR3 in DNA: TGCAGTGGAGGCGAGGCGAACACTGAAGCTTTCTTT.

In nucleotides, the CDR3 is TGTGCCAGCAGCTTGAGGGGCGAGAGCTCCTACGAGCAGTACGTC. Its protein is CASSLRGESSYEQYV. The rearrangement joins TRBV7-8 to TRBJ2-7; D is possibly TRBD1 or TRBD2 (5 bases each). The germline gives CDR1 SGHVS, CDR2 FQNEAQ. The CDR3 sequence is 15 residues long. V gave up 3 bases and J gave up 0 bases, with 12 bases separating them.

This clonotype was counted between two and nine times. V usage is TRBV27 and J usage is TRBJ2-3; D might be TRBD1 or TRBD2, each matching 5 bases. The germline gives CDR1 MNHEY, CDR2 SMNVEV (reference sequence). The ends were cut back, 1 base at V and 3 bases at J, with 14 bases in the middle. The CDR3 consists of 16 residues. CDR3 amino acids: CASSLWDVSGTDTQYF. In nucleotides, the CDR3 is TGTGCCAGCAGTTTATGGGACGTAAGTGGGACAGATACGCAGTATTTT.

The rearrangement links TRBV12-3 or TRBV12-4 to TRBJ1-6; 7 bases line up with TRBD1. Trimming cost V 6 bases and J 7 bases; bases outside gene matches: 6. CDR3 length: 14 amino acids. Written as DNA, the CDR3 is TGTGCCAGCAGCCTGACAGGGCCCAATTCACCCCTCCACTTT. It specifies CASSLTGPNSPLHF.

This clonotype was counted only a few times. The chain combines TRBV12-3 or TRBV12-4 with TRBJ2-2, with 8 bases fitting TRBD1. This CDR3 region has 15 residues. The junction had 3 bases not matched to a gene; V was cut back by 5 bases and J by 1 base. CDR3 coding DNA: TGTGCCAGCAGTCCGGGGACAGGGAACACCGGGGAGCTGTTTTTT. This translates into CASSPGTGNTGELFF.

This rearrangement joins TRBV9 to TRBJ2-1; D unresolved. The CDR3 spans 13 residues. Germline loops: CDR1 SGDLS, CDR2 YYNGEE. Trimming cost V 8 bases and J 8 bases, with 17 bases left between them. In nucleotides, the CDR3 is TGTGCCAGTACCACCCAGCCGGGCGATGAGCAGTTCTTC. Protein product: CASTTQPGDEQFF.

This clonotype was seen more than once but under ten times. The chain is built from TRBV5-1 and TRBJ2-5, with D perhaps TRBD1 or TRBD2 (5 bases each). The V gene lost 6 bases and the J gene lost 4 bases, with 16 bases spanning the gap. The germline V gene encodes CDR1 SGHRS and CDR2 YFSETQ. This CDR3 is built from 14 residues. As DNA, the CDR3 is TGCGCCAGCAAGGACCCGATGGGACCAGAGACCCAGTACTTC. Protein: CASKDPMGPETQYF.

This chain joins TRBV3-1 and TRBJ1-4, with 9 bases that match TRBD1. V trimming: 7 bases; J trimming: 5 bases; junction bases outside the gene matches: 5. CDR1 is LGHDT, CDR2 YNNKEL, per germline (reference sequence). The CDR3 contains 14 residues. The chain's CDR3 is CASTWDRENEKLFF. The CDR3 region has the DNA TGTGCCAGCACCTGGGACAGGGAAAATGAAAAACTGTTTTTT.

V gene TRBV30 combines with J gene TRBJ1-1, with TRBD1 identical over 7 bases. Germline CDR1 and CDR2: GTSNPN and SVGIG (reference sequence). This CDR3 is built from 14 residues. J lost 6 bases, V lost 0 bases, and 7 bases had no gene match. Written as DNA, the CDR3 is TGTGCCTGGAGTGTATGGGGGCAGGGGGCTGAAGCTTTCTTT. Amino acids: CAWSVWGQGAEAFF.

Only a few counts were recorded for this clonotype. The chain is built from TRBV19 and TRBJ1-5; D not certain. This CDR3 has 13 amino acids. The germline V gene encodes CDR1 LNHDA and CDR2 SQIVND (reference sequence). V lost 6 bases and J lost 0, with 6 bases in between. The CDR3 loop reads CASSQDSNQPQHF. The CDR3, as DNA: TGTGCCAGTAGCCAAGATAGCAATCAGCCCCAGCATTTT.

This sequence joins TRBV19 and TRBJ2-2; 7 bases fit TRBD2. This CDR3 comprises 16 residues. Looked up from germline, CDR1 is LNHDA and CDR2 is SQIVND (reference sequence). Trimming removed 7 bases from V and 0 bases from J; junction bases left unmatched: 8. Here the CDR3 DNA reads TGTGCCAGTATGAGCGCTAGCGGACCGAACACCGGGGAGCTGTTTTTT. Translated, it gives CASMSASGPNTGELFF.

This clonotype came up a few times. The V gene is TRBV27, the J gene TRBJ2-1; D uncertain. The CDR3 spans 10 residues. CDR1 and CDR2 (germline): MNHEY, SMNVEV (reference sequence). V was shortened by 8 bases and J by 8 bases, with 7 bases between the two germline ends. CDR3 region: CASAGDEQFF. The CDR3 DNA is TGTGCCAGCGCTGGAGATGAGCAGTTCTTC.

This clonotype has ten or more counts. The V and J genes are TRBV7-2 and TRBJ1-2; D gene unclear. Trimming removed 5 bases at V and 8 bases at J, with 18 bases between. Germline CDR1 is SGHTA and CDR2 is FQGNSA. This CDR3 has 14 amino acids. CDR3 loop: CASSPRWEGGGYTF. CDR3 nucleotides: TGTGCCAGCAGCCCCCGATGGGAGGGCGGAGGCTACACCTTC.

This chain links TRBV6-2 or TRBV6-3 with TRBJ2-2; unclear D gene. The V and J ends lost 2 bases and 3 bases respectively, with 16 bases between them. Germline V gene data show CDR1 as MNHEY and CDR2 as SVGEGT. The CDR3 covers 17 residues. CDR3: CASSYAWFYFYTGELFF. The CDR3 bases are TGTGCCAGCAGTTACGCCTGGTTCTACTTTTACACCGGGGAGCTGTTTTTT.

The chain couples TRBV3-1 to TRBJ2-1; D ambiguous. Trimming left V 8 bases short and J 5 bases short, with 7 bases between. CDR3 length equals 11 residues. Germline V gene sequence: CDR1 LGHDT, CDR2 YNNKEL (reference sequence). The CDR3 here is CASGWDNEQFF. The CDR3, as DNA: TGTGCCAGCGGCTGGGACAATGAGCAGTTCTTC.

This rearrangement joins TRBV7-9 to TRBJ1-2, with 7 bases fitting TRBD1. The CDR3 sequence is 13 residues long. Germline-derived CDR1 and CDR2 are SEHNR and FQNEAQ (reference sequence). V was clipped by 10 bases and J by 4 bases; unmatched bases: 9. DNA of the CDR3: TGTGCCACTTACGCGGGACAGTTCTATGGCTACACCTTC. It is translated as CATYAGQFYGYTF.

This clonotype was found a few times. V usage is TRBV20-1 and J usage is TRBJ1-5; perhaps TRBD1 as D (6 bases). The germline V gene has CDR1 DFQATT and CDR2 SNEGSKA (reference sequence). This CDR3 has 15 amino acids. Trimming removed 2 bases at V and 6 bases at J, with 17 bases between. The CDR3 is CSARSGRGRGQPQHF. CDR3 coding DNA: TGCAGTGCTAGATCGGGCAGGGGAAGGGGTCAGCCCCAGCATTTT.

The rearrangement uses TRBV5-4 and TRBJ2-1; 9 bases map to TRBD1. CDR1 is SGHNT and CDR2 is YYREEE in the germline V gene (reference sequence). Trimming removed 4 bases from V and 8 bases from J; junction bases left unmatched: 7. The CDR3 is made up of 14 amino acids. Here the CDR3 reads CASSTYTGGDEQFF. Written as DNA, the CDR3 is TGTGCCAGCAGCACTTACACAGGGGGCGATGAGCAGTTCTTC.

The rearrangement uses TRBV9 and TRBJ2-3; D could derive from TRBD1 or TRBD2 (5 bases each). Germline lookup yields CDR1 SGDLS and CDR2 YYNGEE. V lost 3 bases and J lost 0, with 11 bases in between. The CDR3 is 15 amino acids. The CDR3 spells CASSAGTASTDTQYF. The CDR3 nucleotides read TGTGCCAGCAGCGCCGGGACGGCGAGCACAGATACGCAGTATTTT.

This clonotype was picked up many times. The rearrangement joins TRBV4-3 to TRBJ2-3, with 10 positions matching TRBD1. The germline gives CDR1 LGHNA, CDR2 YSLEER. V shed 0 bases, J shed 8 bases, and the junction held 14 bases outside the gene matches. The CDR3 totals 18 residues. CDR3 region: CASSQDRRDRGGEGTQYF. The CDR3 nucleotides are TGCGCCAGCAGCCAAGATCGGAGGGACAGGGGAGGTGAGGGTACGCAGTATTTT.

This clonotype was detected only a few times. The rearrangement joins TRBV6-5 to TRBJ1-1; D is unresolved. Trimming left V 6 bases short and J 1 base short, with 12 bases between. Looked up from germline, CDR1 is MNHEY and CDR2 is SVGAGI. The CDR3 sequence is 14 residues long. CDR3 in DNA: TGTGCCAGCAGCCTGGCTAATCAGAACACTGAAGCTTTCTTT. Protein sequence: CASSLANQNTEAFF.

This clonotype was counted a few times. This chain joins TRBV12-5 and TRBJ1-1; D gene uncertain. CDR1 is LGHNT, CDR2 FRNRAP, per germline. The CDR3 runs 12 residues. V lost 8 bases and J lost 0, with 7 bases in between. CDR3 amino acids: CASKEMNTEAFF. In DNA, the CDR3 is TGTGCTAGTAAGGAGATGAACACTGAAGCTTTCTTT. The whole variable domain, remainder taken from reference TRBV12-5 and TRBJ1-1, is DARVTQTPRHKVTEMGQEVTMRCQPILGHNTVFWYRQTMMQGLELLAYFRNRAPLDDSGMPKDRFSAEMPDATLATLKIQPSEPRDSAVYFCASKEMNTEAFFGQGTRLTVV.